This T cell receptor (beta chain) was documented in a study of a mutant IDH1 vaccine in newly diagnosed glioma. Study as a whole: Vaccine dosing followed radiotherapy by 4-6 weeks, or accompanied temozolomide cycles. Antecedent treatment encompassed radiotherapy, temozolomide, or their combination; the majority received both. Study-wide results and limits: Across multiple MHC alleles, around 92% of patients had vaccine-induced responses.

As regards this clone: Its antigen is not known.

This sample's time point: week 35, safety follow-up. The investigators gave 300 ug of mutant IDH1 20-mer peptide in each vaccine dose, together with topical imiquimod. Scheduled for weeks 1, 3, 5, 7, 11, 15, 19 and 23, eight vaccinations were given to patients. There are 15 residues in the CDR3. The germline V and J ends were trimmed by 5 bases and 2 bases, with 13 bases remaining between them. The germline gives CDR1 SGHTA, CDR2 FQGNSA. The repertoire was sequenced with immunoSEQ multiplex PCR; TCRdb's copy has only in-frame clones and lacks some. The sample includes approximately 44,000 clones, 70% to 80% of them seen just once.

This rearrangement joins TRBV7-2 to TRBJ1-3; perhaps TRBD1 as D (5 bases). The sequence came from a man in his forties or fifties with glioma. The material sequenced was PBMCs, taken from a glioma patient whose treatment included an IDH1 peptide vaccine. The CDR3: CASSPAEGPGNTIYF. The CDR3 nucleotides are TGTGCCAGCAGCCCAGCGGAGGGGCCTGGAAACACCATATATTTT. Drawing the rest from reference TRBV7-2 and TRBJ1-3, the complete variable domain is GAGVSQSPSNKVTEKGKDVELRCDPISGHTALYWYRQSLGQGLEFLIYFQGNSAPDKSGLPSDRFSAERTGGSVSTLTIQRTQQEDSAVYLCASSPAEGPGNTIYFGEGSWLTVV.